This T cell receptor beta chain was recorded in a study of T cell responses to AZD1222 COVID-19 vaccine. As for the study in general: Second doses were pooled across both intervals (about 4 or about 12 weeks).

Method: immunoSEQ multiplex PCR; TCRdb's copy keeps in-frame clones and lacks some. The data show approximately 120,000 clones, with 75% to 90% seen just once and roughly 5% held by the top ten. A note on this clone: No antigen is known for it.

Study-wide results and limits: Per reports, nearly half of all spike-specific TCRs target regions that are unmutated in variants. Elevations in Spike-specific TCR breadth and depth followed administration of two AZD1222 doses.

With V trimmed by 0 bases and J by 10 bases, 13 bases remained unmatched. The CDR3 consists of 17 residues. Germline CDR1 reads KGHDR; CDR2 reads SFDVKD. The rearrangement joins TRBV24-1 to TRBJ2-3; 9 nucleotides align to TRBD2. The sequences come from peripheral blood, collected on day 0 of AZD1222 vaccination. The clonotype comes from an adult in good health. The CDR3, as DNA: TGTGCCACCAGTGATTTGGGGTCCCGCGGGGGGGCCGTTGCGCAGTATTTT. Protein product: CATSDLGSRGGAVAQYF.